The TCR beta chain under discussion was sequenced for a study of vaccination effects on CD4 cells after COVID-19. Study-level points and caveats: Marked clonal contraction was seen in infection- and vaccine-induced clones late after vaccination. Only 1 of 255 vaccine-induced clones from healthy vaccinees cross-reacted with common cold coronaviruses.

V was pared by 2 bases and J by 0 bases, with 4 bases between. The CDR3 is 12 amino acids. The germline CDR1 and CDR2 sequences are GTSNPN and SVGIG (reference sequence). With regard to this clone: What it recognizes is unknown.

Pools of viral peptides were used by the ViraFEST assay to expand antigen-specific CD4+ T cells ahead of sequencing. Culture lasted under 13 days before CD4+ T cell isolation. Absence of prior SARS-CoV-2 infection characterized the vaccine recipients, who showed negative nucleocapsid antibodies. Cultures had half their medium replaced with IL-2 medium on days 3 and 7. Libraries were prepared by immunoSEQ multiplex PCR; TCRdb keeps only in-frame clonotypes and omits some of them. Of about 41,000 clones listed, under 70% are singletons. The V gene is TRBV30, the J gene TRBJ1-1, with D hard to call. The specimen comprised CD4+ T cells from PBMCs cultured with HCoV-OC43 spike peptides, sampled before COVID-19 vaccination. Subset defined: HCoV-OC43 spike overlapping peptide pool stimulation. This sequence originates from a human donor who received a COVID-19 vaccine. In nucleotides, the CDR3 is TGTGCCTGGAGTCAGATGAACACTGAAGCTTTCTTT. It translates to CAWSQMNTEAFF. Combining the CDR3 with reference TRBV30 and TRBJ1-1 gives the whole variable domain SQTIHQWPATLVQPVGSPLSLECTVEGTSNPNLYWYRQAAGRGLQLLFYSVGIGQISSEVPQNLSASRPQDRQFILSSKKLLLSDSGFYLCAWSQMNTEAFFGQGTRLTVV.